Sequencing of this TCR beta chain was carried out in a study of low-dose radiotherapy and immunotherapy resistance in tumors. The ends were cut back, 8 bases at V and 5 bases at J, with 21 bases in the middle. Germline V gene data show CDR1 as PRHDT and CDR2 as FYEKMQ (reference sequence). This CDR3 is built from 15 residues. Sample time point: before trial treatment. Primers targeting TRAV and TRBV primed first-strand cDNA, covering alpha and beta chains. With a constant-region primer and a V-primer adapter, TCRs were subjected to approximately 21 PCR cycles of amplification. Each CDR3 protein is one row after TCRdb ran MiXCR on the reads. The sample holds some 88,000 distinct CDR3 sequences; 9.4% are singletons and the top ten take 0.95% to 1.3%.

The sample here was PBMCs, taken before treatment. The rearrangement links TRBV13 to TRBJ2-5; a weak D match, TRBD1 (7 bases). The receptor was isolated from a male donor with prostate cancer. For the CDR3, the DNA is TGTGCCAGCTCGACACCCCCAGGGGGAGGTGAGACCCAGTACTTC. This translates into CASSTPPGGGETQYF.